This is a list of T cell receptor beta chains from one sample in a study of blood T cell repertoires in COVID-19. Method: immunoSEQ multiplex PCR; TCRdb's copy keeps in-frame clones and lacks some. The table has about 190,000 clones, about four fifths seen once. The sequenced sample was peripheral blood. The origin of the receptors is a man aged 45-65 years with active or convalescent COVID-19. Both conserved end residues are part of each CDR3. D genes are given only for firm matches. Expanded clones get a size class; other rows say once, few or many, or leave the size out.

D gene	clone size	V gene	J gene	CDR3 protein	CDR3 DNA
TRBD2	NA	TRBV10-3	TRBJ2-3	CAISESTRLAGGPRDTQYF	TGTGCCATCAGTGAGTCGACTCGGCTAGCGGGGGGTCCACGAGATACGCAGTATTTT
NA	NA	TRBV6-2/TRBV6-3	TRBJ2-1	CASSRSFAAVF	TGTGCCAGCAGCCGGAGCTTCGCAGCAGTCTTC
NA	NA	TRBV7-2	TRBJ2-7	CASSLSSRVGEQYF	TGTGCCAGCAGCTTATCCTCTAGAGTCGGCGAGCAGTACTTC
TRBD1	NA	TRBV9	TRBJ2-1	CASSEPLDRGDYEQFF	TGTGCCAGCAGCGAGCCTCTGGACAGGGGGGACTATGAGCAGTTCTTC
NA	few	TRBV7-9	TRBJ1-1	CASSLADRPSGTEAFF	TGTGCCAGCAGCTTAGCAGACAGGCCCAGTGGGACTGAAGCTTTCTTT
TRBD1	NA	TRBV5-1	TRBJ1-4	CASSGGGQGLNEKLFF	TGCGCCAGCAGCGGCGGGGGACAGGGGCTTAATGAAAAACTGTTTTTT
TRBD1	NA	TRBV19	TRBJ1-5	CASSGGLGQRSNQPQHF	TGTGCCAGTAGTGGGGGGTTGGGACAGAGAAGCAATCAGCCCCAGCATTTT
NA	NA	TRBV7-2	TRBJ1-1	CASSSQENTEAFF	TGTGCCAGCAGCTCGCAGGAGAACACTGAAGCTTTCTTT
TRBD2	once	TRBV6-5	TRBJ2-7	CASSPGTSGTYEQYF	TGTGCCAGCAGCCCCGGGACTAGCGGGACTTACGAGCAGTACTTC
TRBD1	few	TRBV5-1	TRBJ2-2	CASSLTGGIGELFF	TGCGCCAGCAGCTTAACAGGGGGCATCGGGGAGCTGTTTTTT